The 24 T cell receptor beta chains reported below all come from one sample, sequenced in a study of blood T cell repertoires in COVID-19. Assay: immunoSEQ multiplex PCR; the TCRdb copy retains only in-frame clones and omits some. The repertoire holds roughly 90,000 clones, with roughly nine tenths as singletons. The sample comprised peripheral blood. These receptors came from a man over 45 with acute or convalescent COVID-19.

The J gene is TRBJ2-2, the V gene TRBV12-3 or TRBV12-4, with TRBD1 identical over 7 bases. The CDR3 is 13 amino acids. V trimming: 9 bases; J trimming: 4 bases; junction bases outside the gene matches: 5. The CDR3 here is CASQTGPTGELFF. In nucleotides, the CDR3 is TGTGCCAGTCAGACAGGGCCCACCGGGGAGCTGTTTTTT.

This chain uses TRBV29-1 with TRBJ2-1, with TRBD2 as a possible D gene (6 bases). Trimming removed 0 bases at V and 5 bases at J, with 11 bases between. The V gene's germline CDR1 is SQVTM and CDR2 ANQGSEA. The CDR3 is 14 amino acids. CDR3 amino acids: CSVEEAGRNNEQFF. CDR3 coding DNA: TGCAGCGTTGAAGAGGCGGGGCGAAACAATGAGCAGTTCTTC.

The chain recombines TRBV29-1 with TRBJ2-1; 9 bases map to TRBD1. The CDR3 contains 18 residues. Germline V gene sequence: CDR1 SQVTM, CDR2 ANQGSEA. V lost 7 bases, J lost 0 bases, and 16 bases stayed unmatched. As DNA, the CDR3 is TGCAGCGGGGCCGAGACAGGGGGTCGGAGATTCTCCTACAATGAGCAGTTCTTC. As protein: CSGAETGGRRFSYNEQFF.

This rearrangement joins TRBV24-1 to TRBJ2-7; TRBD1 agrees at 7 bases. The CDR3 sequence is 15 residues long. Germline CDR1 KGHDR, CDR2 SFDVKD. The junction had 5 bases not matched to a gene; V was cut back by 0 bases and J by 4 bases. The CDR3 sequence is CATSDLIQGRYEQYF. CDR3 in DNA: TGTGCCACCAGTGATTTGATACAGGGGAGATACGAGCAGTACTTC.

The chain is built from TRBV6-1 and TRBJ1-5, with D possibly matching TRBD1 (5 bases). Germline CDR1 MNHNS, CDR2 SASEGT. Trimming cost V 3 bases and J 4 bases, with 16 bases left between them. The CDR3 sequence is 16 residues long. This chain's CDR3 is CASSDPSRGGNQPQHF. CDR3 sequence (DNA): TGTGCCAGCAGTGACCCTAGTAGGGGAGGAAATCAGCCCCAGCATTTT.

V usage is TRBV19 and J usage is TRBJ2-5, with a tentative D call TRBD2 (6 bases). Germline assignment: CDR1 LNHDA and CDR2 SQIVND (reference sequence). This CDR3 comprises 15 residues. V was trimmed by 6 bases and J by 6 bases, leaving 20 bases between them. CDR3 bases: TGTGCCAGTAGCCCAACACTAGCTCGTTTTAAGACCCAGTACTTC. The encoded protein is CASSPTLARFKTQYF.

This chain connects TRBV24-1 to TRBJ1-2; unclear D gene. With 1 base removed from V and 5 bases from J, the gap between germline ends came to 10 bases. CDR1 KGHDR and CDR2 SFDVKD come from the germline V gene. The CDR3 spans 14 residues. The CDR3 sequence: CATSDFVSFYGYTF. The CDR3 DNA reads TGTGCCACCAGTGATTTCGTGTCCTTTTATGGCTACACCTTC.

The chain couples TRBV6-2 or TRBV6-3 to TRBJ1-1; 8 bases are shared with TRBD1. Germline loops: CDR1 MNHEY, CDR2 SVGEGT. V trimming: 4 bases; J trimming: 7 bases; junction bases outside the gene matches: 5. The CDR3 contains 13 residues. CDR3 protein: CASSFDRGYEAFF. The CDR3 DNA follows: TGTGCCAGCAGTTTCGACAGGGGATATGAAGCTTTCTTT.

The rearrangement joins TRBV5-1 to TRBJ2-5; maybe TRBD1 (6 bases). Germline V CDR1 and CDR2: SGHRS, YFSETQ. With 4 bases removed from V and 4 bases from J, the gap between germline ends came to 20 bases. The CDR3 covers 16 residues. CDR3 bases: TGCGCCAGCAGCCCTACAGGGAAGGTTGGTGTAGAGACCCAGTACTTC. It yields the protein CASSPTGKVGVETQYF.

This chain joins TRBV2 and TRBJ1-2; maybe TRBD1 (6 bases). CDR1 SNHLY and CDR2 FYNNEI come from the germline V gene. The ends were cut back, 6 bases at V and 6 bases at J, with 14 bases in the middle. The CDR3 length is 13 residues. This CDR3 reads CASRRTGRDGYTF. CDR3 nucleotides: TGTGCCAGCAGACGAACAGGGAGGGATGGCTACACCTTC.

V gene TRBV11-2 combines with J gene TRBJ1-3, with 8 positions matching TRBD1. The V segment lost 4 bases and the J segment 4 bases; nucleotides outside the gene matches: 9. The CDR3 consists of 16 residues. Per the germline V gene, CDR1 is SGHAT and CDR2 is FQNNGV. For the CDR3, the DNA is TGTGCCAGCAGCTCCCTTTGGACAGGGCCAGGAAACACCATATATTTT. Translating it yields CASSSLWTGPGNTIYF.

V usage is TRBV30 and J usage is TRBJ1-1; perhaps TRBD1 as D (6 bases). The V gene lost 3 bases and the J gene lost 0 bases, with 8 bases spanning the gap. This CDR3 has 13 amino acids. Germline V gene lookup returns CDR1 GTSNPN and CDR2 SVGIG (reference sequence). The CDR3 loop is CAWRGQMNTEAFF. CDR3 nucleotides: TGTGCCTGGAGAGGACAGATGAACACTGAAGCTTTCTTT.

V usage is TRBV5-1 and J usage is TRBJ2-2, with D possibly being TRBD2 (6 bases). Deletions cut 5 bases from V and 5 bases from J, with 16 bases between. The CDR3 length is 15 residues. Germline values: CDR1 SGHRS, CDR2 YFSETQ. As DNA, the CDR3 is TGCGCCAGCAGGTCCCTGGGAGGTTCAACCGGGGAGCTGTTTTTT. It is translated as CASRSLGGSTGELFF.

This clone was recorded once. The chain uses TRBV6-5 and TRBJ1-2; TRBD1 matches at 8 bases. V lost 7 bases to trimming and J lost 2 bases; unmatched junction nucleotides: 9. The germline CDR1 and CDR2 sequences are MNHEY and SVGAGI. The CDR3 length is 15 residues. The CDR3 protein is CASTAQGARNYGYTF. In DNA form, the CDR3 reads TGTGCCAGCACCGCGCAGGGGGCGAGGAACTATGGCTACACCTTC.

The chain employs TRBV3-1 (or the pseudogene TRBV3-2) and TRBJ1-1; perhaps TRBD1 as D (5 bases). The CDR3 covers 15 residues. V lost 0 bases to trimming and J lost 1 base, with 9 bases between them. The germline gives CDR1 LGHDT, CDR2 YNNKEL (reference sequence). The CDR3, as DNA: TGTGCCAGCAGCCAAGATTGGGGCACGAACACTGAAGCTTTCTTT. It is translated as CASSQDWGTNTEAFF.

The chain employs TRBV2 and TRBJ1-5; D is unclear. In germline, CDR1 is SNHLY, CDR2 FYNNEI. The CDR3 loop spans 14 amino acids. Trimming left V 1 base short and J 8 bases short, with 12 bases between. The CDR3 DNA reads as TGTGCCAGCAGTGAAGGTCCGGGGATAGAGCCCCAGCATTTT. This translates into CASSEGPGIEPQHF.

This sequence joins TRBV25-1 and TRBJ1-4; D uncertain. The CDR3 consists of 15 residues. Trimming left V 4 bases short and J 0 bases short, with 9 bases between. Germline-derived CDR1 and CDR2 are MGHDK and SYGVNS. In DNA form, the CDR3 reads TGTGCCAGCAGTGGATCAGGTGCAACTAATGAAAAACTGTTTTTT. This gives the protein CASSGSGATNEKLFF.

The table lists this clone with a count of one. This chain connects TRBV15 to TRBJ2-3; 10 bases map to TRBD2. CDR1 and CDR2 from the germline V gene are LNHNV and YYDKDF (reference sequence). With V trimmed by 0 bases and J by 0 bases, 0 bases remained unmatched. The CDR3 is made up of 16 amino acids. This CDR3 reads CATSREGLASTDTQYF. CDR3 coding DNA: TGTGCCACCAGCAGAGAGGGACTAGCGAGCACAGATACGCAGTATTTT.

This clone was observed once. This chain links TRBV7-9 with TRBJ1-1; the match to TRBD1 covers 7 bases. Losses at the gene ends were 4 bases for V and 0 bases for J; bases not matched to a gene: 8. This CDR3 has 16 residues. Germline loops: CDR1 SEHNR, CDR2 FQNEAQ (reference sequence). This CDR3 is CASSSNLQGLNTEAFF. The CDR3 DNA reads TGTGCCAGCAGCTCCAATTTACAGGGGTTGAACACTGAAGCTTTCTTT.

The chain joins TRBV4-2 to TRBJ2-2; TRBD2 is a possible D gene (7 bases). Between the trimmed V and J ends, which lost 3 bases and 7 bases, there was a span of 12 bases. Germline CDR1 LGHNA, CDR2 YNFKEQ. The CDR3 runs 14 residues. CDR3: CASSHGLGGGELFF. CDR3 nucleotide sequence: TGTGCCAGCAGCCACGGACTAGGGGGCGGGGAGCTGTTTTTT.

The genes are TRBV27 and TRBJ1-4; a possible D gene is TRBD1 (6 bases). CDR1 is MNHEY, CDR2 SMNVEV, per germline (reference sequence). With 4 bases removed from V and 8 bases from J, the gap between germline ends came to 17 bases. The CDR3 runs to 15 residues. CDR3 residues: CASSWGTQAGEKLFF. CDR3 nucleotides: TGTGCCAGCAGTTGGGGGACACAAGCAGGGGAAAAACTGTTTTTT.

This chain joins TRBV6-5 and TRBJ1-1, with 8 bases matching TRBD1. Germline values: CDR1 MNHEY, CDR2 SVGAGI. The CDR3 contains 15 residues. J gave up 2 bases and V 2 bases, and 4 bases lay outside the gene matches. CDR3 in DNA: TGTGCCAGCAGTTACCAAGGACAGGGCAACACTGAAGCTTTCTTT. Translated, it gives CASSYQGQGNTEAFF.

This chain links TRBV7-2 with TRBJ1-2, with TRBD1 matching 7 bases. Germline-derived CDR1 and CDR2 are SGHTA and FQGNSA. After removal of 5 bases from V and 8 bases from J, the junction contained 8 bases not matched to a gene. This CDR3 comprises 13 residues. As DNA, the CDR3 is TGTGCCAGCAGCCTACAGGGGCAAGGGGGCTACACCTTC. Protein product: CASSLQGQGGYTF.

CDR3: CASSARNDRSSGNTIYF. DNA of the CDR3: TGTGCCAGCAGCGCTCGAAATGACAGGAGCTCTGGAAACACCATATATTTT. The V call is TRBV9, the J call TRBJ1-3, with D possibly TRBD1 on 6 matching bases. The ends were cut back, 3 bases at V and 0 bases at J, with 16 bases in the middle. CDR1 and CDR2 (germline): SGDLS, YYNGEE. CDR3 length: 17 residues.